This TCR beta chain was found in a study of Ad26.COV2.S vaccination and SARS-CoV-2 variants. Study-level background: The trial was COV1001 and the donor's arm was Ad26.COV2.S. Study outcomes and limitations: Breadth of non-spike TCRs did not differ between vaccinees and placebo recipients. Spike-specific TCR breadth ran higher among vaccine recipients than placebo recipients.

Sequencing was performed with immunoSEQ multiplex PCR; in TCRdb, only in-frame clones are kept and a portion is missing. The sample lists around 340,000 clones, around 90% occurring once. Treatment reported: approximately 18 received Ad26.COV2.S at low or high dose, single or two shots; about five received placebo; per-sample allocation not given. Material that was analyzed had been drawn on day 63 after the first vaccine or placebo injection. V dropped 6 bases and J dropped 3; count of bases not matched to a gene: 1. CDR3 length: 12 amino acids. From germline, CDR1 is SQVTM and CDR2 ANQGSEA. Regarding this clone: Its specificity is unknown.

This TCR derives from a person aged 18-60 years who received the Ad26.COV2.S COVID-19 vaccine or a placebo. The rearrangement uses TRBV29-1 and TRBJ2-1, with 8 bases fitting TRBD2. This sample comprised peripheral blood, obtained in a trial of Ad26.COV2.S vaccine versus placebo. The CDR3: CSVSGGYNEQFF. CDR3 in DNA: TGCAGCGTAAGCGGGGGCTACAATGAGCAGTTCTTC.